Presented here are 10 T cell receptor beta chains from one specimen sequenced in a study of early T cells in non-severe SARS-CoV-2 infection. TCRdb analysed the 5' RACE reads with MiXCR anew, one entry per CDR3 protein. Here the sample spans about 94,000 distinct CDR3 sequences, over 10% being singletons. Sequenced sample: whole blood. These receptors all come from an adult who was a healthcare worker with PCR-confirmed SARS-CoV-2 infection or an uninfected control (not recorded which).

This clonotype was counted ten times or more. The CDR3 sequence: CASSETGNPPNYGYTF. CDR3 DNA: TGTGCCAGCAGCGAGACAGGGAACCCCCCTAACTATGGCTACACCTTC. J is TRBJ1-2 and V is TRBV7-2, with 7 bases lining up with TRBD1. The germline gives CDR1 SGHTA, CDR2 FQGNSA. V trimming: 5 bases; J trimming: 0 bases; junction bases outside the gene matches: 9. The length of the CDR3 is 16 residues.

This clonotype has ten or more counts. The DNA for the CDR3 is TGTGCCAGCAGTTTGGTGGGGGACAGGAGGACTGAAGCTTTCTTT. Its translation: CASSLVGDRRTEAFF. The rearrangement uses TRBV12-3 or TRBV12-4 and TRBJ1-1; 8 bases line up with TRBD1. CDR3 length: 15 residues. J was trimmed by 5 bases and V by 3 bases; bases with no gene match: 8.

Many counts were recorded for this clonotype. V and J are TRBV18 and TRBJ2-7; D might be TRBD1 or TRBD2, each matching 5 bases. Germline assignment: CDR1 KGHSH and CDR2 LQKENI. The length of the CDR3 is 15 residues. Trimming removed 3 bases at V and 2 bases at J, with 14 bases between. DNA of the CDR3: TGTGCCAGCTCACCTTACCGGGACCGCACCTACGAGCAGTACTTC. This translates into CASSPYRDRTYEQYF.

In its sample, this clonotype was seen a few times. The genes are TRBV11-2 and TRBJ2-5; D is possibly TRBD2 (5 bases). CDR3 length: 12 amino acids. The germline V gene has CDR1 SGHAT and CDR2 FQNNGV. V was pared by 4 bases and J by 3 bases, with 6 bases between. CDR3 coding DNA: TGTGCCAGCAGCTATAGCGAAGAGACCCAGTACTTC. Translated: CASSYSEETQYF. The full variable domain, completed using reference TRBV11-2 and TRBJ2-5, is EAGVAQSPRYKIIEKRQSVAFWCNPISGHATLYWYQQILGQGPKLLIQFQNNGVVDDSQLPKDRFSAERLKGVDSTLKIQPAKLEDSAVYLCASSYSEETQYFGPGTRLLVL.

Many counts were recorded for this clonotype. The genes are TRBV5-1 and TRBJ1-3; 7 nucleotides align to TRBD1. There are 15 residues in the CDR3. The germline V gene has CDR1 SGHRS and CDR2 YFSETQ. J was trimmed by 0 bases and V by 3 bases; bases with no gene match: 3. CDR3 in DNA: TGCGCCAGCAGCTCGACAGGGACCTCTGGAAACACCATATATTTT. Translating it yields CASSSTGTSGNTIYF.

This clonotype came up many times. The chain is built from TRBV20-1 and TRBJ1-5, with TRBD1 as a possible D gene (6 bases). The CDR3 is made up of 15 amino acids. The ends were cut back, 6 bases at V and 1 base at J, with 16 bases in the middle. Germline values: CDR1 DFQATT, CDR2 SNEGSKA (reference sequence). The CDR3, as DNA: TGCAGTGCGGGAACAGGGTATGAAAGCAATCAGCCCCAGCATTTT. Protein product: CSAGTGYESNQPQHF.

This clonotype was found once. V usage is TRBV11-3 and J usage is TRBJ2-7; 7 bases are a match to TRBD2. V dropped 4 bases and J dropped 2; count of bases not matched to a gene: 2. Germline V gene sequence: CDR1 SGHNT, CDR2 YENEEA. The CDR3 spans 13 residues. CDR3 coding DNA: TGTGCCAGCAGCTCTGGGAGGGCCTACGAGCAGTACTTC. Translated: CASSSGRAYEQYF.

The sample holds many counts of this clonotype. This rearrangement joins TRBV18 to TRBJ1-2; 7 bases are shared with TRBD1. V gave up 5 bases and J gave up 0 bases; unmatched junction bases: 6. This CDR3 is 15 amino acids long. The germline V gene encodes CDR1 KGHSH and CDR2 LQKENI. CDR3 nucleotide sequence: TGTGCCAGCTCAGGACCGGGACAGTCTAACTATGGCTACACCTTC. It codes for CASSGPGQSNYGYTF.

In this sample, this clonotype turned up a few times. The chain joins TRBV15 to TRBJ2-7; 11 nucleotides align to TRBD1. With V trimmed by 0 bases and J by 3 bases, 4 bases remained unmatched. The CDR3 covers 16 residues. Germline assignment: CDR1 LNHNV and CDR2 YYDKDF (reference sequence). DNA for the CDR3: TGTGCCACCAGCAGAGATCCCGGGACAGGGGGCTACGAGCAGTACTTC. Protein sequence: CATSRDPGTGGYEQYF.

This clonotype was seen only a few times. V usage is TRBV2 and J usage is TRBJ2-3, with 8 bases fitting TRBD2. The CDR3 totals 16 residues. Germline-derived CDR1 and CDR2 are SNHLY and FYNNEI. Trimming removed 7 bases from V and 8 bases from J; junction bases left unmatched: 17. The CDR3 spells CASKELGTVGGATQYF. DNA of the CDR3: TGTGCCAGCAAAGAACTTGGAACGGTCGGGGGGGCTACGCAGTATTTT.